Each of the 8 T cell receptor beta chains below was sequenced from the same sample in a study of blood T cell repertoires in COVID-19. Profiling relied on immunoSEQ multiplex PCR, and the TCRdb table lists in-frame clones only, not all of them. Altogether fewer than 200,000 clones are present, about 88% being singletons, with the ten largest covering over 2%. Sequencing was performed on peripheral blood. The receptors were gathered from a woman over 75 with COVID-19, enrolled during active disease.

The chain employs TRBV18 and TRBJ2-1; D gene unclear. The length of the CDR3 is 13 residues. Per germline, CDR1 KGHSH and CDR2 LQKENI. The ends were cut back, 0 bases at V and 9 bases at J, with 9 bases in the middle. The CDR3 DNA sequence: TGTGCCAGCTCACCACCGCAGTATCGTGAGCAGTTCTTC. It codes for CASSPPQYREQFF.

In the case of this clone: An end of the junction does not agree with germline; a read error may underlie this. In nucleotides, the CDR3 is TGTGCCGTCAGACAGGGGGCCTACGAGCAGTACTTC. Residues: CAVRQGAYEQYF. This rearrangement joins TRBV10-3 to TRBJ2-7, with 9 bases that match TRBD1. Germline lookup yields CDR1 ENHRY and CDR2 SYGVKD. The CDR3 runs to 12 residues.

The chain links TRBV28 to TRBJ1-5; D may be TRBD1 (5 bases). This CDR3 is built from 14 residues. The V end was cut by 5 bases, the J end by 4 bases, with 12 bases between. Germline V gene sequence: CDR1 MDHEN, CDR2 SYDVKM. CDR3 DNA: TGTGCCAGCAGTAACCCGGGACTTAATCAGCCCCAGCATTTT. As protein: CASSNPGLNQPQHF. The full variable domain, its missing parts supplied by reference TRBV28 and TRBJ1-5, is DVKVTQSSRYLVKRTGEKVFLECVQDMDHENMFWYRQDPGLGLRLIYFSYDVKMKEKGDIPEGYSVSREKKERFSLILESASTNQTSMYLCASSNPGLNQPQHFGDGTRLSIL.

The rearrangement links TRBV18 to TRBJ1-6, with D maybe TRBD1 (6 bases). The CDR3 length is 16 residues. With 3 bases removed from V and 9 bases from J, the gap between germline ends came to 18 bases. The germline gives CDR1 KGHSH, CDR2 LQKENI. CDR3 DNA: TGTGCCAGCTCACCCCGGGACATTGGAATCGGTTCACCCCTCCACTTT. Its protein is CASSPRDIGIGSPLHF.

The CDR3 spells CASSLGLAGAEQYF. DNA for the CDR3: TGTGCCAGCAGCTTGGGACTAGCGGGAGCCGAGCAGTACTTC. The V call is TRBV5-4, the J call TRBJ2-7; the match to TRBD2 covers 12 bases. The germline CDR1 and CDR2 sequences are SGHNT and YYREEE (reference sequence). The CDR3 runs 14 residues. Germline trimming cut 0 bases from V and 6 bases from J; bases unmatched to any gene: 1.

Details on this clone: The sample has other DNA sequences that encode this CDR3 too. CDR3 in DNA: TGTGCCAGCAGACCGGGACTAGCGAACACCGGGGAGCTGTTTTTT. Encoded protein: CASRPGLANTGELFF. This chain connects TRBV28 to TRBJ2-2; 8 nucleotides match TRBD2. CDR1 is MDHEN and CDR2 is SYDVKM in the germline V gene. The CDR3 is 15 residues long. After removal of 6 bases from V and 0 bases from J, the junction contained 3 bases not matched to a gene.

This CDR3 reads CASRQMTGGESPLHF. In DNA, the CDR3 is TGCGCCAGCAGGCAGATGACAGGGGGAGAGTCACCCCTCCACTTT. The J gene is TRBJ1-6, the V gene TRBV5-1; 9 bases line up with TRBD1. The germline V gene encodes CDR1 SGHRS and CDR2 YFSETQ. The CDR3 length is 15 residues. V lost 5 bases, J lost 10 bases, and 10 bases stayed unmatched.

This clone was seen a handful of times. This chain joins TRBV11-2 and TRBJ2-3; 13 bases fit TRBD2. The CDR3 is 16 amino acids. The V segment lost 5 bases and the J segment 0 bases; nucleotides outside the gene matches: 2. Looked up from germline, CDR1 is SGHAT and CDR2 is FQNNGV. The CDR3 region is CASSQLAGGSTDTQYF. CDR3 nucleotide sequence: TGTGCCAGCAGCCAACTAGCGGGAGGGAGCACAGATACGCAGTATTTT.